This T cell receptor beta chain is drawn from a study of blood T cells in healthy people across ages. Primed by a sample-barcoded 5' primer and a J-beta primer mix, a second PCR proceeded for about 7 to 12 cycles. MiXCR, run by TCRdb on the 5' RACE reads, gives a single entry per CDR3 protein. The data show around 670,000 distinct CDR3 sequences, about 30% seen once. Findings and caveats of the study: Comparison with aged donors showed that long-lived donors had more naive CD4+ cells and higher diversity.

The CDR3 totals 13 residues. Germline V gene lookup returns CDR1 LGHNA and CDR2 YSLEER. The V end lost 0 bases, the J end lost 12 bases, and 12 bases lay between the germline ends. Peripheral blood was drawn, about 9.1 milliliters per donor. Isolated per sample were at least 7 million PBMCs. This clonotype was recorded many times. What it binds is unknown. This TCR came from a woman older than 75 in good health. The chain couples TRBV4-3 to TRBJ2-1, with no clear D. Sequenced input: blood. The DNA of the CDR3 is TGCGCCAGCAGCCAAGAAGGCAGGTCAGCGCAGTTCTTC. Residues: CASSQEGRSAQFF.